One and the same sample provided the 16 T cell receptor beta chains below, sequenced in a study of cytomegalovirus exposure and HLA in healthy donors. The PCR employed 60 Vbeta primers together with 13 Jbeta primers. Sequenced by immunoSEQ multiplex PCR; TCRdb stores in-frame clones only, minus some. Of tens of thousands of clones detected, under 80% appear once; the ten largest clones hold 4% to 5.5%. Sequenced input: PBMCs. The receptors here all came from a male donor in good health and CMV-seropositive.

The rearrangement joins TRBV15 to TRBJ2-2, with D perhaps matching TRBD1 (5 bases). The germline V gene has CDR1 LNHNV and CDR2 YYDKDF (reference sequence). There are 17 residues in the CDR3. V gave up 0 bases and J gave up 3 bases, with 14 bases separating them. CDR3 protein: CATSRDGWGLDTGELFF. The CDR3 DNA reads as TGTGCCACCAGCAGAGATGGGTGGGGCCTGGACACCGGGGAGCTGTTTTTT. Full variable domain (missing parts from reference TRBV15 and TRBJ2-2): DAMVIQNPRYQVTQFGKPVTLSCSQTLNHNVMYWYQQKSSQAPKLLFHYYDKDFNNEADTPDNFQSRRPNTSFCFLDIRSPGLGDTAMYLCATSRDGWGLDTGELFFGEGSRLTVL.

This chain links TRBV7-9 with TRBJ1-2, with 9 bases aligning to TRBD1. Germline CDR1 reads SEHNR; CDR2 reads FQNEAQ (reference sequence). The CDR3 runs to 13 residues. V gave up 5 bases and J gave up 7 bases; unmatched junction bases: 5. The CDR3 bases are TGTGCCAGCAGCGCACAGGGGGCCGGTGGCTACACCTTC. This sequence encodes CASSAQGAGGYTF.

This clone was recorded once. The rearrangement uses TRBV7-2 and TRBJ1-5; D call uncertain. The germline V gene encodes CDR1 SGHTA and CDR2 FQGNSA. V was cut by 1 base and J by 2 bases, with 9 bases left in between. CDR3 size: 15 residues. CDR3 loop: CASSLVQTGNQPQHF. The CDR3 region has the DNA TGTGCCAGCAGCTTAGTACAGACGGGCAATCAGCCCCAGCATTTT.

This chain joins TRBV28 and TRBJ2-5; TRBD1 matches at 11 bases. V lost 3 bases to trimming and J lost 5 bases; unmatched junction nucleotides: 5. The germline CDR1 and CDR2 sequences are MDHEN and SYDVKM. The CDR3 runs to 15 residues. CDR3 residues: CASSFGQGAWETQYF. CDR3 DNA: TGTGCCAGCAGTTTTGGACAGGGGGCATGGGAGACCCAGTACTTC.

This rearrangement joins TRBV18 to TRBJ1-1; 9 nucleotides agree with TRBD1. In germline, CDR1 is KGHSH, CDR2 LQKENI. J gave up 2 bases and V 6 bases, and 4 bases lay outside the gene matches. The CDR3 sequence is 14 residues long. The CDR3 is CASSQQGANTEAFF. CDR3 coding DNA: TGTGCCAGCTCTCAACAGGGGGCCAACACTGAAGCTTTCTTT.

The CDR3 nucleotides read TGTGCCAGCAGCTTCAGGGGGTTAAATTCACCCCTCCACTTT. This codes for CASSFRGLNSPLHF. The rearrangement joins TRBV5-6 to TRBJ1-6, with 7 nucleotides matching TRBD1. The CDR3 sequence is 14 residues long. With 2 bases clipped from V and 7 bases from J, the junction kept 3 bases outside the gene matches. Germline V CDR1 and CDR2: SGHDT, YYEEEE.

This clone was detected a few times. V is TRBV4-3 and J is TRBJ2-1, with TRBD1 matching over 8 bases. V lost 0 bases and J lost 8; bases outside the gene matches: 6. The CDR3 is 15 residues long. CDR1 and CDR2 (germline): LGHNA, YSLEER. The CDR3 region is CASSQDPDRADEQFF. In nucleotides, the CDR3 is TGCGCCAGCAGCCAAGACCCGGACAGGGCGGATGAGCAGTTCTTC.

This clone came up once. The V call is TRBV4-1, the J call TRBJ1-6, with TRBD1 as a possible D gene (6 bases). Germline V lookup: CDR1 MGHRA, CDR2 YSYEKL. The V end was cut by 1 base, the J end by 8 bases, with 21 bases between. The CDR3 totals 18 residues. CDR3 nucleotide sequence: TGCGCCAGCAGCCAAGGAATATTGGCCCGGGGGGGCCATTCACCCCTCCACTTT. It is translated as CASSQGILARGGHSPLHF.

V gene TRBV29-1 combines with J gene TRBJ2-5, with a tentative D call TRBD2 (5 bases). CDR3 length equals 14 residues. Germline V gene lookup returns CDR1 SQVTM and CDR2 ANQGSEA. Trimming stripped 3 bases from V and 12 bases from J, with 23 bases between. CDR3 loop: CSVEEVTLYSTKYF. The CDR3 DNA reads TGCAGCGTTGAGGAGGTGACCTTATACAGTACCAAGTACTTC.

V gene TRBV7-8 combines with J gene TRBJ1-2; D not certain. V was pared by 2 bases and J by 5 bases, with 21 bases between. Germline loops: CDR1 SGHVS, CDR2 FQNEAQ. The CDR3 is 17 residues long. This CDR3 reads CASSLTAGSGGRYGYTF. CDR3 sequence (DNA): TGTGCCAGCAGCTTAACAGCGGGAAGTGGAGGGAGGTATGGCTACACCTTC.

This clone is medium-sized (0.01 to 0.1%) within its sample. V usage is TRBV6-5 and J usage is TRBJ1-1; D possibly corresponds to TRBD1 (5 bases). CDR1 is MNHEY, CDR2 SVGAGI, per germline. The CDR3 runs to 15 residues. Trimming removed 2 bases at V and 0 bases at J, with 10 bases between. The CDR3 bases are TGTGCCAGCAGTTACGCGGCCAGGGTGAACACTGAAGCTTTCTTT. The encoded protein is CASSYAARVNTEAFF.

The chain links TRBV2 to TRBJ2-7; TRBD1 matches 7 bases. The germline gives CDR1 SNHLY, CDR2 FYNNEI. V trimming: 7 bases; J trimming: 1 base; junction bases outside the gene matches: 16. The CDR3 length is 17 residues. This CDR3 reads CASNHKERDSGSYEQYF. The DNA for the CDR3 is TGTGCCAGCAATCACAAAGAGAGGGACAGTGGATCCTACGAGCAGTACTTC.

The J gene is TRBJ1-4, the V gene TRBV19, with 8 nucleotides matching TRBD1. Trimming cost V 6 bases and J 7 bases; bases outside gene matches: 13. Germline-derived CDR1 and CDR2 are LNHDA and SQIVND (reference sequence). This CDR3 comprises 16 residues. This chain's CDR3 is CASSPFGTGLREKLFF. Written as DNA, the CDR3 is TGTGCCAGTAGCCCTTTCGGGACAGGTTTGCGTGAAAAACTGTTTTTT.

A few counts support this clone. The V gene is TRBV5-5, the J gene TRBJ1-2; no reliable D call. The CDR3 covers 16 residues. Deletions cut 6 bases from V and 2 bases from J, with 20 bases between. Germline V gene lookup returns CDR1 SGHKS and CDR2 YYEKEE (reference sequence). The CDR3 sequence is CASTPPGDRVNYGYTF. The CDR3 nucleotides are TGTGCCAGCACCCCGCCGGGAGATCGTGTCAACTATGGCTACACCTTC.

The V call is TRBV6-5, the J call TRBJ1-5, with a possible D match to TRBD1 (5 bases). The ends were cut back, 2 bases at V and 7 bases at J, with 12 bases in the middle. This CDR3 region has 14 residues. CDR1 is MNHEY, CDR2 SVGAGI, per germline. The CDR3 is CASSYGGFGQPQHF. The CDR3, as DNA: TGTGCCAGCAGTTACGGGGGGTTCGGGCAGCCCCAGCATTTT.

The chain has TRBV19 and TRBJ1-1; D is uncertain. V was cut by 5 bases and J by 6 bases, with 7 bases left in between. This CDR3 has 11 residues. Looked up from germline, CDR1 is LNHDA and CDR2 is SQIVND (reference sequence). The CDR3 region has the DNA TGTGCCAGTAGTGGACTTGCTGAAGCTTTCTTT. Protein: CASSGLAEAFF.